This T cell receptor (beta chain) was identified in a study of graft-versus-host responses after intestinal transplantation. Trimming took 0 bases from V and 11 from J, leaving 8 bases between them. CDR1 is SNHLY, CDR2 FYNNEI, per germline. The CDR3 is 12 residues long. Profiled with immunoSEQ multiplex PCR; TCRdb holds only in-frame clones, not every one. The sample holds roughly 46,000 clones, about 93% seen once. The sample was PBMCs, taken around 800 days after a first intestinal transplant, on the day of a second. The clonotype originates from a human patient who received an intestinal transplant, so some T cells may come from the graft donor. The chain uses TRBV2 and TRBJ2-1, with no clear D. CDR3 sequence (DNA): TGTGCCAGCAGTGAAGCAAAAGTACAGCAGTTCTTC. It is translated as CASSEAKVQQFF.